Listed here are 28 T cell receptor beta chains from one sample, sequenced in a study of T cells in Graves' hyperthyroidism and ophthalmopathy. Amplified regions were TCR beta CDR3 sequences from RNA transcripts. First-round RT-PCR with HTBI primers amplified the TCR CDR3 region. TCRdb recomputed calls from the multiplex PCR reads with MiXCR, one row per CDR3 protein. The sample includes around 280,000 distinct CDR3 sequences, about an eighth of them seen just once. Sequencing was performed on blood. Receptors were obtained from a woman between 35 and 50 years old with Graves' hyperthyroidism.

This clonotype came up many times. The chain is built from TRBV15 and TRBJ1-5, with D possibly TRBD1 on 5 matching bases. There are 16 residues in the CDR3. CDR1 and CDR2 (germline): LNHNV, YYDKDF (reference sequence). V was clipped by 3 bases and J by 2 bases, with 14 bases between them. The CDR3 DNA reads as TGTGCCACCAGCAGTGACAGAGGATTTGGCAATCAGCCCCAGCATTTT. It is translated as CATSSDRGFGNQPQHF.

In the case of this clonotype: A much larger clone differs from this one at a single base, so this may be a read error. V usage is TRBV6-1 and J usage is TRBJ1-5; TRBD1 aligns across 10 bases. CDR3 length: 19 residues. J was trimmed by 7 bases and V by 6 bases; bases with no gene match: 21. Germline V gene lookup returns CDR1 MNHNS and CDR2 SASEGT. The CDR3 DNA sequence: TGTGCCAGCAGGAAAACCCCGGGAGGACAGGGGGGTGTTCAACAGCCCCAGCATTTT. Encoded protein: CASRKTPGGQGGVQQPQHF.

This clonotype was seen repeatedly, ten times or more. The CDR3 protein is CASCQEVSVGRVPYTF. As DNA, the CDR3 is TGTGCCAGCTGTCAAGAGGTATCGGTCGGTAGGGTCCCCTACACCTTC. The gene calls are TRBV27 and TRBJ1-2; no firm D call. In germline, CDR1 is MNHEY, CDR2 SMNVEV (reference sequence). The CDR3 is 16 residues long. Trimming removed 8 bases from V and 10 bases from J, with 29 bases in between.

This clonotype was observed a handful of times. V gene TRBV9 combines with J gene TRBJ2-2, with TRBD2 identical over 13 bases. The CDR3 totals 20 residues. V lost 0 bases to trimming and J lost 4 bases; unmatched junction nucleotides: 12. Germline V gene sequence: CDR1 SGDLS, CDR2 YYNGEE. This CDR3 reads CASSVERRAGLAGSTGELFF. The CDR3 coding sequence is TGTGCCAGCAGCGTAGAGCGCAGAGCGGGACTAGCGGGATCCACCGGGGAGCTGTTTTTT.

This clonotype has a count of ten or more. The chain is built from TRBV28 and TRBJ1-5; 7 positions match TRBD1. Germline CDR1 is MDHEN and CDR2 is SYDVKM. The junction had 3 bases not matched to a gene; V was cut back by 4 bases and J by 0 bases. This CDR3 contains 15 residues. This CDR3 reads CASSSGQYSNQPQHF. The CDR3 coding sequence is TGTGCCAGCAGTTCGGGACAGTATAGCAATCAGCCCCAGCATTTT.

This clonotype was counted at least ten times. This chain links TRBV29-1 with TRBJ2-5; TRBD1 matches at 8 bases. The V gene's germline CDR1 is SQVTM and CDR2 ANQGSEA. The CDR3 is made up of 13 amino acids. J gave up 3 bases and V 7 bases, and 7 bases lay outside the gene matches. CDR3 nucleotides: TGCAGCGCCGGGATGACAGGGGAAGAGACCCAGTACTTC. This encodes CSAGMTGEETQYF.

The chain employs TRBV7-6 and TRBJ2-5; 8 nucleotides match TRBD2. Germline V gene data show CDR1 as SGHVS and CDR2 as FNYEAQ. After removal of 6 bases from V and 6 bases from J, the junction contained 12 bases not matched to a gene. CDR3 length: 15 amino acids. The CDR3 nucleotides read TGTGCCAGCAGATATCAGCGGGGGCCCTTGCAGACCCAGTACTTC. Translated: CASRYQRGPLQTQYF.

At least ten counts were recorded for this clonotype. The chain joins TRBV27 to TRBJ1-4; no clear D gene. V lost 1 base and J lost 7, with 7 bases in between. Per the germline V gene, CDR1 is MNHEY and CDR2 is SMNVEV (reference sequence). The CDR3 has 13 amino acids. The CDR3 reads CASSLFGGEKLFF. CDR3 nucleotides: TGTGCCAGCAGTTTATTTGGAGGTGAAAAACTGTTTTTT. Based on the CDR3 plus reference TRBV27 and TRBJ1-4, the full variable domain is EAQVTQNPRYLITVTGKKLTVTCSQNMNHEYMSWYRQDPGLGLRQIYYSMNVEVTDKGDVPEGYKVSRKEKRNFPLILESPSPNQTSLYFCASSLFGGEKLFFGSGTQLSVL.

This clonotype was detected many times. The chain joins TRBV28 to TRBJ1-5; unclear D gene. The CDR3 is made up of 14 amino acids. The V end was cut by 7 bases, the J end by 1 base, with 11 bases between. CDR1 is MDHEN and CDR2 is SYDVKM in the germline V gene. The CDR3 coding sequence is TGTGCCAGCACGCGGGGAGGGAGCAATCAGCCCCAGCATTTT. Translated, it gives CASTRGGSNQPQHF.

V and J are TRBV27 and TRBJ2-3, with D perhaps TRBD2 (6 bases). The CDR3 has 16 amino acids. V was shortened by 2 bases and J by 2 bases, with 14 bases between the two germline ends. Per the germline V gene, CDR1 is MNHEY and CDR2 is SMNVEV (reference sequence). The CDR3 reads CASSLPGRGNTDTQYF. The DNA of the CDR3 is TGTGCCAGCAGTTTACCGGGACGGGGGAACACAGATACGCAGTATTTT.

This clonotype was detected ten times or more. The chain links TRBV20-1 to TRBJ2-1; 10 bases are shared with TRBD2. The germline CDR1 and CDR2 sequences are DFQATT and SNEGSKA (reference sequence). V was pared by 0 bases and J by 4 bases, with 9 bases of the junction left unmatched. The CDR3 runs to 17 residues. The CDR3 region has the DNA TGCAGTGCTAGAGATTGGAGCGGGAGGGCCTTGTACAATGAGCAGTTCTTC. As protein: CSARDWSGRALYNEQFF.

This clonotype has a count of ten or more. The genes are TRBV18 and TRBJ1-5; TRBD1 matches at 11 bases. Looked up from germline, CDR1 is KGHSH and CDR2 is LQKENI. Losses at the gene ends were 3 bases for V and 7 bases for J; bases not matched to a gene: 5. This CDR3 is 15 amino acids long. CDR3 in DNA: TGTGCCAGCTCACCTGGACAGGGGGCGATGCAGCCCCAGCATTTT. This gives the protein CASSPGQGAMQPQHF.

V gene TRBV7-9 combines with J gene TRBJ2-4, with 7 positions matching TRBD2. J lost 7 bases, V lost 0 bases, and 3 bases had no gene match. CDR1 is SEHNR and CDR2 is FQNEAQ in the germline V gene (reference sequence). This CDR3 comprises 14 residues. CDR3: CASSLAGGRNIQYF. In DNA form, the CDR3 reads TGTGCCAGCAGCTTAGCGGGAGGGAGGAACATTCAGTACTTC. The full variable domain, completed using reference TRBV7-9 and TRBJ2-4, is DTGVSQNPRHKITKRGQNVTFRCDPISEHNRLYWYRQTLGQGPEFLTYFQNEAQLEKSRLLSDRFSAERPKGSFSTLEIQRTEQGDSAMYLCASSLAGGRNIQYFGAGTRLSVL.

There are many counts of this clonotype. This chain connects TRBV20-1 to TRBJ1-1; TRBD1 aligns across 7 bases. The CDR3 contains 16 residues. Germline lookup yields CDR1 DFQATT and CDR2 SNEGSKA (reference sequence). Trimming removed 4 bases from V and 1 base from J; junction bases left unmatched: 12. CDR3 amino acids: CSATPLDRDKNTEAFF. The CDR3 DNA reads as TGCAGTGCTACCCCGTTAGACAGGGATAAGAACACTGAAGCTTTCTTT.

The chain employs TRBV19 and TRBJ2-4; D might be TRBD2 (5 bases). The CDR3 is 14 amino acids. Germline CDR1 reads LNHDA; CDR2 reads SQIVND (reference sequence). With 3 bases removed from V and 9 bases from J, the gap between germline ends came to 15 bases. The DNA of the CDR3 is TGTGCCAGTAGTATCGCGGCTACCCGGGGCATTCAGTACTTC. This sequence encodes CASSIAATRGIQYF.

This clonotype has at least ten counts. The chain combines TRBV5-8 with TRBJ2-5; D is possibly TRBD1 (5 bases). This CDR3 is 14 amino acids long. V dropped 4 bases and J dropped 5 bases, with 15 bases sitting between them. Looked up from germline, CDR1 is SGHTS and CDR2 is YDEGEE. CDR3 residues: CASSALKGSETQYF. CDR3 in DNA: TGTGCCAGCAGCGCCCTCAAGGGGTCGGAGACCCAGTACTTC.

This sequence joins TRBV4-1 and TRBJ2-6, with D unresolved. There are 16 residues in the CDR3. Per germline, CDR1 MGHRA and CDR2 YSYEKL. Trimming stripped 1 base from V and 3 bases from J, with 10 bases between. The CDR3 spells CASSQVVGNGANVLTF. As DNA, the CDR3 is TGCGCCAGCAGCCAAGTAGTGGGAAATGGGGCCAACGTCCTGACTTTC.

This clonotype has ten or more counts. This sequence joins TRBV7-9 and TRBJ2-1; TRBD2 matches 10 bases. Trimming took 2 bases from V and 5 from J; bases not matched to a gene: 9. The CDR3 consists of 17 residues. Germline loops: CDR1 SEHNR, CDR2 FQNEAQ (reference sequence). The CDR3 spells CASSLSRFSGRNNEQFF. CDR3 sequence (DNA): TGTGCCAGCAGCTTAAGCCGATTTAGCGGGAGGAACAATGAGCAGTTCTTC. The complete variable domain, with remaining parts taken from reference TRBV7-9 and TRBJ2-1, reads DTGVSQNPRHKITKRGQNVTFRCDPISEHNRLYWYRQTLGQGPEFLTYFQNEAQLEKSRLLSDRFSAERPKGSFSTLEIQRTEQGDSAMYLCASSLSRFSGRNNEQFFGPGTRLTVL.

This clonotype has at least ten counts. V usage is TRBV7-2 and J usage is TRBJ2-1, with D possibly matching TRBD2 (6 bases). Trimming removed 7 bases from V and 2 bases from J, with 15 bases in between. Germline V gene lookup returns CDR1 SGHTA and CDR2 FQGNSA. The CDR3 spans 15 residues. The CDR3 DNA reads as TGTGCCAGCACCTCTGACGGAGGGCCCTACAATGAGCAGTTCTTC. Encoded protein: CASTSDGGPYNEQFF.

In this sample, this clonotype turned up many times. The V gene is TRBV20-1, the J gene TRBJ2-1; D gene unclear. V was trimmed by 3 bases and J by 3 bases, leaving 6 bases between them. Germline V gene data show CDR1 as DFQATT and CDR2 as SNEGSKA (reference sequence). The CDR3 contains 12 residues. The CDR3 DNA is TGCAGTGCTAGTAGGGACTACAATGAGCAGTTCTTC. Translation: CSASRDYNEQFF.

This clonotype was detected many times. The rearrangement uses TRBV6-1 and TRBJ2-7; D is perhaps TRBD1 or TRBD2 (5 bases each). The CDR3 is 15 residues long. Per the germline V gene, CDR1 is MNHNS and CDR2 is SASEGT. The V and J ends lost 7 bases and 0 bases respectively, with 16 bases between them. DNA for the CDR3: TGTGCCAGCACCCTCGGGGCGGTAAGCTCCTACGAGCAGTACTTC. Its protein product is CASTLGAVSSYEQYF.

The chain links TRBV11-2 to TRBJ2-1; 10 positions agree with TRBD1. Unmatched junction bases numbered 8, after V lost 5 bases and J lost 7 bases. The CDR3 runs to 15 residues. From germline, CDR1 is SGHAT and CDR2 FQNNGV. As DNA, the CDR3 is TGTGCCAGCAGCCCCGGGACAGGGGATTTGAATGAGCAGTTCTTC. It codes for CASSPGTGDLNEQFF.

This clonotype was observed at least ten times. The chain employs TRBV6-1 and TRBJ1-2; possibly TRBD1 for D (6 bases). CDR1 is MNHNS and CDR2 is SASEGT in the germline V gene. The V end lost 5 bases, the J end lost 4 bases, and 17 bases lay between the germline ends. The CDR3 is made up of 15 amino acids. The CDR3 nucleotides are TGTGCCAGCAGTTCCCTAGCGGGGGCTGGCTATGGCTACACCTTC. Translating gives CASSSLAGAGYGYTF.

This clonotype was found a few times. The V gene is TRBV12-3 or TRBV12-4, the J gene TRBJ1-1; no definite D call. The CDR3 loop spans 12 amino acids. Trimming stripped 6 bases from V and 6 bases from J, with 11 bases between. The CDR3 DNA reads TGTGCCAGCAGCCCTTCTTGGGCTGAAGCTTTCTTT. Amino acids: CASSPSWAEAFF.

There are many counts of this clonotype. The V call is TRBV28, the J call TRBJ1-1; perhaps TRBD1 as D (6 bases). This CDR3 is 14 amino acids long. Trimming took off 6 bases at V and 1 base at J, with 12 bases between the two ends. Germline assignment: CDR1 MDHEN and CDR2 SYDVKM. The CDR3 loop reads CASRQGGSNTEAFF. The CDR3 coding sequence is TGTGCCAGCAGGCAAGGGGGTTCGAACACTGAAGCTTTCTTT.

The sample holds many counts of this clonotype. CDR3 DNA sequence: TGTGCCAGCAGCTTAGGGGTCGAGCAGTACTTC. It translates to CASSLGVEQYF. The chain employs TRBV7-6 and TRBJ2-7; D remains ambiguous. Trimming cost V 1 base and J 6 bases, with 4 bases left between them. CDR3 size: 11 residues. Per the germline V gene, CDR1 is SGHVS and CDR2 is FNYEAQ.

At least ten counts were recorded for this clonotype. The chain's CDR3 is CASSTLTGGENTEAFF. The CDR3 bases are TGCGCCAGCAGCACCCTGACAGGGGGGGAGAACACTGAAGCTTTCTTT. V usage is TRBV5-1 and J usage is TRBJ1-1; 9 bases line up with TRBD1. With V trimmed by 4 bases and J by 1 base, 8 bases remained unmatched. The CDR3 sequence is 16 residues long. The germline CDR1 and CDR2 sequences are SGHRS and YFSETQ.

This clonotype has ten or more counts. The gene calls are TRBV2 and TRBJ1-4, with D hard to call. This CDR3 has 12 amino acids. The V end lost 5 bases, the J end lost 7 bases, and 8 bases lay between the germline ends. Germline V lookup: CDR1 SNHLY, CDR2 FYNNEI. CDR3 DNA sequence: TGTGCCAGCAGTAGCACGGTTGAAAAACTGTTTTTT. Amino acids: CASSSTVEKLFF.